Below are 25 T cell receptor beta chains sequenced from a single sample in a study of beta chain features in type 1 diabetes. Reverse transcription of all isolated RNA meant that expressed TCRB transcripts were sequenced. Measured with immunoSEQ multiplex PCR; TCRdb has only the in-frame clones, and not every one. The sample holds 450,000 or so clones, over 10% seen once. Sequencing used naive CD4+ T cells from blood. These receptors all come from a young woman in good health.

The chain has TRBV30 and TRBJ2-5, with 15 bases aligning to TRBD2. Germline V gives CDR1 GTSNPN, CDR2 SVGIG (reference sequence). CDR3 length equals 18 residues. J was trimmed by 2 bases and V by 0 bases; bases with no gene match: 7. CDR3 in DNA: TGTGCCTGGAGTGTAGGGGGACTAGCGGGAGGTGGGCAAGAGACCCAGTACTTC. It encodes CAWSVGGLAGGGQETQYF. The whole variable domain, remainder taken from reference TRBV30 and TRBJ2-5, is SQTIHQWPATLVQPVGSPLSLECTVEGTSNPNLYWYRQAAGRGLQLLFYSVGIGQISSEVPQNLSASRPQDRQFILSSKKLLLSDSGFYLCAWSVGGLAGGGQETQYFGPGTRLLVL.

The rearrangement uses TRBV10-3 and TRBJ1-1; tentatively, D is TRBD1 (6 bases). With 2 bases removed from V and 0 bases from J, the gap between germline ends came to 10 bases. The CDR3 covers 15 residues. The germline V gene encodes CDR1 ENHRY and CDR2 SYGVKD. CDR3 sequence reads: CAISERGQMNTEAFF. As DNA, the CDR3 is TGTGCCATCAGTGAGAGAGGACAGATGAACACTGAAGCTTTCTTT.

This clone was counted a few times. The chain recombines TRBV7-9 with TRBJ1-4, with D maybe TRBD1 (5 bases). The CDR3 is 13 residues long. Germline CDR1 is SEHNR and CDR2 is FQNEAQ (reference sequence). DNA of the CDR3: TGTGCTTACCCGGCGGCCGGGGGTGAAAAACTGTTTTTT. This codes for CAYPAAGGEKLFF.

This clone turned up a few times. This chain connects TRBV29-1 to TRBJ1-1; 9 positions match TRBD1. Germline V gene lookup returns CDR1 SQVTM and CDR2 ANQGSEA. J was trimmed by 11 bases and V by 4 bases; bases with no gene match: 11. The CDR3 covers 13 residues. The CDR3 loop is CSVVGDRVGSAFF. The CDR3 DNA is TGCAGCGTTGTGGGGGACAGGGTCGGAAGCGCTTTCTTT.

This clone showed up just once. This chain links TRBV4-2 with TRBJ2-7; 9 positions agree with TRBD2. The ends lost 0 bases at V and 5 bases at J; junction bases unmatched: 14. The CDR3 runs 18 residues. From germline, CDR1 is LGHNA and CDR2 YNFKEQ. In nucleotides, the CDR3 is TGTGCCAGCAGCCAAGATCCAGTTGAAGCGGGAGGCGTTCACGAGCAGTACTTC. Protein sequence: CASSQDPVEAGGVHEQYF.

This clone was observed a handful of times. The rearrangement links TRBV10-2 to TRBJ2-1; D is possibly TRBD2 (5 bases). Germline values: CDR1 WSHSY, CDR2 SAAADI. The V end was cut by 8 bases, the J end by 3 bases, with 14 bases between. CDR3 length: 14 residues. CDR3 loop: CASSPARVYNEQFF. CDR3 sequence (DNA): TGCGCCAGCTCCCCGGCGAGGGTCTACAATGAGCAGTTCTTC.

This clone was counted only a few times. The J gene is TRBJ1-5, the V gene TRBV7-2; no reliable D call. Per the germline V gene, CDR1 is SGHTA and CDR2 is FQGNSA. Trimming shortened V by 5 bases and J by 1 base, and 12 bases separated the two germline ends. This CDR3 has 15 residues. Here the CDR3 reads CASSPQPGSNQPQHF. CDR3 nucleotides: TGTGCCAGCAGCCCCCAGCCCGGCAGCAATCAGCCCCAGCATTTT.

This clone was observed a few times. The chain recombines TRBV18 with TRBJ2-5, with TRBD2 as a possible D gene (5 bases). The ends were cut back, 3 bases at V and 7 bases at J, with 9 bases in the middle. The length of the CDR3 is 12 residues. Germline V CDR1 and CDR2: KGHSH, LQKENI. This CDR3 reads CASSPGDRTQYF. Here the CDR3 DNA reads TGTGCCAGCTCACCCGGGGATAGGACCCAGTACTTC.

This clone was seen a handful of times. This chain joins TRBV5-1 and TRBJ2-5; 9 nucleotides line up with TRBD1. V lost 4 bases and J lost 5; bases outside the gene matches: 6. Germline values: CDR1 SGHRS, CDR2 YFSETQ. The CDR3 is 14 amino acids. CDR3 residues: CASSPGQGLETQYF. In DNA form, the CDR3 reads TGCGCCAGCAGCCCGGGACAGGGACTGGAGACCCAGTACTTC.

As regards this clone: Other DNA sequences in this sample translate to the same CDR3. The chain recombines TRBV5-1 with TRBJ2-1; 11 bases line up with TRBD2. The CDR3 contains 15 residues. The V gene's germline CDR1 is SGHRS and CDR2 YFSETQ. The trim removed 2 bases at V and 4 bases at J, leaving 2 bases unmatched. The CDR3 is CASSLLAGEYNEQFF. As DNA, the CDR3 is TGCGCCAGCAGCTTACTAGCGGGGGAATACAATGAGCAGTTCTTC.

This chain connects TRBV5-6 to TRBJ2-3; D possibly corresponds to TRBD2 (6 bases). The length of the CDR3 is 15 residues. V shed 0 bases and J shed 5 bases, with 13 bases lying between them. Germline CDR1 reads SGHDT; CDR2 reads YYEEEE. The CDR3 nucleotides read TGTGCCAGCAGCTTGGTGACGGGGAGGAGAGATACGCAGTATTTT. Protein: CASSLVTGRRDTQYF.

This clone has a handful of counts. V and J are TRBV4-1 and TRBJ2-2; weak D call: TRBD2 (5 bases). The V gene lost 1 base and the J gene lost 2 bases, with 8 bases spanning the gap. Germline V gene lookup returns CDR1 MGHRA and CDR2 YSYEKL. CDR3 size: 15 residues. CDR3: CASSQGTRNTGELFF. The CDR3 nucleotides read TGCGCCAGCAGCCAAGGTACTAGAAACACCGGGGAGCTGTTTTTT.

This clone turned up a few times. The chain recombines TRBV6-5 with TRBJ2-3; D might be TRBD2 (6 bases). This CDR3 has 14 residues. Germline V lookup: CDR1 MNHEY, CDR2 SVGAGI. Trimming cost V 2 bases and J 4 bases, with 10 bases left between them. The CDR3 here is CASSYGRKADTQYF. CDR3 sequence (DNA): TGTGCCAGCAGTTACGGGAGGAAGGCAGATACGCAGTATTTT.

This clone was seen a handful of times. The rearrangement links TRBV27 to TRBJ1-6; no firm D call. This CDR3 has 12 residues. The germline CDR1 and CDR2 sequences are MNHEY and SMNVEV (reference sequence). Trimming cost V 7 bases and J 3 bases, with 4 bases left between them. The CDR3 spells CASTGYNSPLHF. The CDR3 coding sequence is TGTGCCAGCACTGGCTATAATTCACCCCTCCACTTT.

The chain joins TRBV4-3 to TRBJ2-6; tentatively, D is TRBD2 (5 bases). The V gene lost 0 bases and the J gene lost 1 base, with 13 bases spanning the gap. Germline CDR1 LGHNA, CDR2 YSLEER. The CDR3 totals 18 residues. CDR3 sequence: CASSQEGLGYSGANVLTF. As DNA, the CDR3 is TGCGCCAGCAGCCAAGAAGGACTTGGGTATTCTGGGGCCAACGTCCTGACTTTC.

This clone was counted between two and nine times. The same CDR3 also results from other DNA sequences found in this sample. The chain employs TRBV5-1 and TRBJ1-5; a possible D gene is TRBD1 (5 bases). The germline CDR1 and CDR2 sequences are SGHRS and YFSETQ. The CDR3 consists of 13 residues. V lost 0 bases and J 5 bases, leaving 6 bases between the germline ends. The CDR3 bases are TGCGCCAGCAGCTTGGAGGGGCATCAGCCCCAGCATTTT. As protein: CASSLEGHQPQHF.

The rearrangement uses TRBV19 and TRBJ1-2; D possibly corresponds to TRBD1 (6 bases). The germline CDR1 and CDR2 sequences are LNHDA and SQIVND (reference sequence). The ends were cut back, 9 bases at V and 6 bases at J, with 11 bases in the middle. This CDR3 region has 11 residues. The CDR3 spells CASGYRDGYTF. Here the CDR3 DNA reads TGTGCCAGCGGATACAGGGATGGCTACACCTTC.

In this sample, this clone turned up a few times. This sequence may be a read error, since a much larger clone differs from it by one base. Distinct nucleotide sequences in the sample also encode this CDR3. The chain joins TRBV2 to TRBJ2-5, with no clear D. Trimming shortened V by 4 bases and J by 2 bases, and 2 bases separated the two germline ends. The CDR3 extends over 11 amino acids. Germline V gives CDR1 SNHLY, CDR2 FYNNEI. CDR3 sequence (DNA): TGTGCCAGCAGTGTTCAAGAGACCCAGTACTTC. Amino acid sequence: CASSVQETQYF. The full variable domain, in which reference TRBV2 and TRBJ2-5 provide the parts outside the CDR3, is EPEVTQTPSHQVTQMGQEVILRCVPISNHLYFYWYRQILGQKVEFLVSFYNNEISEKSEIFDDQFSVERPDGSNFTLKIRSTKLEDSAMYFCASSVQETQYFGPGTRLLVL.

This clone has a handful of counts. This chain links TRBV9 with TRBJ1-3, with 7 bases identical to TRBD1. With 4 bases clipped from V and 0 bases from J, the junction kept 4 bases outside the gene matches. The CDR3 spans 15 residues. Per germline, CDR1 SGDLS and CDR2 YYNGEE. CDR3 loop: CASSSGTASGNTIYF. In DNA, the CDR3 is TGTGCCAGCAGCTCAGGGACAGCCTCTGGAAACACCATATATTTT.

This clone was recorded a few times. The chain employs TRBV5-1 and TRBJ2-5; 9 nucleotides line up with TRBD1. With V trimmed by 7 bases and J by 1 base, 11 bases remained unmatched. The CDR3 runs 16 residues. From germline, CDR1 is SGHRS and CDR2 YFSETQ. The CDR3 is CASGLTGTGTQETQYF. The CDR3 bases are TGCGCCAGCGGCCTAACCGGGACAGGGACCCAAGAGACCCAGTACTTC.

Only a few counts were recorded for this clone. V is TRBV4-1 and J is TRBJ1-1, with 8 bases fitting TRBD1. This CDR3 contains 14 residues. Trimming cost V 4 bases and J 3 bases; bases outside gene matches: 4. Germline CDR1 and CDR2: MGHRA and YSYEKL. CDR3 sequence reads: CASSRPGQDTEAFF. The CDR3 coding sequence is TGCGCCAGCAGCCGCCCGGGACAGGACACTGAAGCTTTCTTT.

This rearrangement joins TRBV9 to TRBJ2-5; TRBD1 might be the D (5 bases). The CDR3 totals 16 residues. Germline-derived CDR1 and CDR2 are SGDLS and YYNGEE. V lost 5 bases, J lost 0 bases, and 17 bases lay in between. The chain's CDR3 is CASSKHVDTDQETQYF. In DNA form, the CDR3 reads TGTGCCAGCAGTAAACACGTGGACACCGACCAAGAGACCCAGTACTTC.

The V gene is TRBV4-1, the J gene TRBJ1-4; unclear D gene. V lost 1 base, J lost 7 bases, and 7 bases lay in between. CDR1 and CDR2 from the germline V gene are MGHRA and YSYEKL. The CDR3 loop spans 13 amino acids. The CDR3 DNA is TGCGCCAGCAGCCAAGTTTTGGGTGAAAAACTGTTTTTT. Translating gives CASSQVLGEKLFF.

This clone was found a few times. The chain employs TRBV15 and TRBJ2-3, with 10 bases lining up with TRBD2. CDR3 length: 19 residues. After removal of 0 bases from V and 0 bases from J, the junction contained 9 bases not matched to a gene. The germline CDR1 and CDR2 sequences are LNHNV and YYDKDF (reference sequence). The CDR3 protein is CATSRERLSGRASTDTQYF. CDR3 DNA: TGTGCCACCAGCAGAGAACGGCTAAGCGGGAGGGCTAGCACAGATACGCAGTATTTT. Combining the CDR3 with reference TRBV15 and TRBJ2-3 gives the whole variable domain DAMVIQNPRYQVTQFGKPVTLSCSQTLNHNVMYWYQQKSSQAPKLLFHYYDKDFNNEADTPDNFQSRRPNTSFCFLDIRSPGLGDTAMYLCATSRERLSGRASTDTQYFGPGTRLTVL.

This clone was counted between two and nine times. The genes are TRBV7-9 and TRBJ2-2; D is undetermined. Germline V gene data show CDR1 as SEHNR and CDR2 as FQNEAQ (reference sequence). The CDR3 sequence is 15 residues long. V shed 1 base and J shed 0 bases, with 6 bases lying between them. The CDR3 DNA follows: TGTGCCAGCAGCTTAGGCAGGACGAACACCGGGGAGCTGTTTTTT. Its translation: CASSLGRTNTGELFF.